This TCR beta chain is from a study of T cell changes during pregnancy in multiple sclerosis. Clones were read by immunoSEQ multiplex PCR, and TCRdb kept only the in-frame ones, dropping some. The sample records about 130,000 clones, about 96% being singletons. The CDR3 extends over 15 amino acids. CDR1 is LNHNV, CDR2 YYDKDF, per germline (reference sequence). V lost 0 bases and J lost 0, with 6 bases in between. This sequence originates from a female donor with multiple sclerosis, enrolled in a pregnancy study. The sample consisted of peripheral blood, taken after pregnancy. The chain uses TRBV15 and TRBJ1-5; D possibly corresponds to TRBD1 (6 bases). The CDR3, as DNA: TGTGCCACCAGCAGAGAACAGGGTAGCAATCAGCCCCAGCATTTT. It encodes CATSREQGSNQPQHF. Drawing the rest from reference TRBV15 and TRBJ1-5, the complete variable domain is DAMVIQNPRYQVTQFGKPVTLSCSQTLNHNVMYWYQQKSSQAPKLLFHYYDKDFNNEADTPDNFQSRRPNTSFCFLDIRSPGLGDTAMYLCATSREQGSNQPQHFGDGTRLSIL.